What follows is one T cell receptor (beta chain) and its context. The data originate from a study of blood T cell repertoires in COVID-19. Overall study context: PBMCs, B-cell-depleted T cells, or T cells provided the cDNA or gDNA that made up the material.

Data came from immunoSEQ multiplex PCR; TCRdb stores just in-frame clones and leaves some out. The sample has hundreds of thousands of clones; over 85% are singletons. Exposed enrollees encountered a COVID-19 case at some point within 2 weeks before study entry. The CDR3 is 15 amino acids. The germline V gene has CDR1 MNHEY and CDR2 SMNVEV (reference sequence). Trimming at V came to 4 bases and at J to 8 bases, leaving 7 bases not matched to a gene. The chain uses TRBV27 and TRBJ2-3; 12 bases match TRBD2. Sequencing was carried out using PBMCs or T cells enriched from blood (not recorded which). The receptor's source is a woman in her 50s who had been exposed to COVID-19. The CDR3 nucleotides are TGTGCCAGCAGTTCCGGGACTAGCGGGCAACCTACGCAGTATTTT. This translates into CASSSGTSGQPTQYF.